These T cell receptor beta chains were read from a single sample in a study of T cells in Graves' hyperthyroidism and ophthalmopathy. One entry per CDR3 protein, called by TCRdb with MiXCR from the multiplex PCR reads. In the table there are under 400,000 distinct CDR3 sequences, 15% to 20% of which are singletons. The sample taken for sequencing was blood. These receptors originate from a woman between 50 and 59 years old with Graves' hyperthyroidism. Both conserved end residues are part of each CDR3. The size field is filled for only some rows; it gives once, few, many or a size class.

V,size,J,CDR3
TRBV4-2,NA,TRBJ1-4,CASSQRPGQGSEKLFF
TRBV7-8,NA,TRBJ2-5,CAGSPSIGGTQYF
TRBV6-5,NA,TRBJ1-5,CASSYSTTPNQPQHF
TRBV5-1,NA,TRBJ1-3,CASSLGQNSGNTIYF
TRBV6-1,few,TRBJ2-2,CASSEFSGSNTGELFF
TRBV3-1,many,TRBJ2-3,CASASGGTDTQYF
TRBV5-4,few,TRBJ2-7,CASSLAEGVDEQYF
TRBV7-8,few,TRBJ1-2,CASSNTGGSNYGYTF
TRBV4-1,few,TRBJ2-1,CASSQASGGEQFF
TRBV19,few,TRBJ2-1,CASTGLAGPAGLNYPFF
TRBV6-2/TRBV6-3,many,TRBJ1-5,CASSGGPNQPQHF
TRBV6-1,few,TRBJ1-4,CASSELSSEKLFF
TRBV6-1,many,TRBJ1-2,CANSLGQGAGGYTF
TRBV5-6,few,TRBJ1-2,CASRRPQGAYGYTF
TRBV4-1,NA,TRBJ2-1,CASSPTSTPLANEQFF
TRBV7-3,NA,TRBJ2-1,CASSQGGLAGRQFF
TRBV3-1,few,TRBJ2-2,CASSATGPSGELFF
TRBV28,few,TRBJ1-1,CASRAGLTEAFF
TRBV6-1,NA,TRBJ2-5,CASSRGRVETQYF
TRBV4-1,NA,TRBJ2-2,CASSQVPRNTGELFF
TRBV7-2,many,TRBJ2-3,CASSPTISTDTQYF
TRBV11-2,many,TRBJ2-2,CASRGREGNTGELFF
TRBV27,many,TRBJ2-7,CASKGQGSHEQYF
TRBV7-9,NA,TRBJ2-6,CASSLVGFGSGANVLTF
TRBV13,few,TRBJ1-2,CASSLSVEEYGYTF
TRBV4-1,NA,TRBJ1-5,CASSPPETGMRPQHF
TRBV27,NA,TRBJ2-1,CASSFTSGSRGEQFF
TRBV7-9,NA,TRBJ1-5,CASSLGQGRFNQPQHF
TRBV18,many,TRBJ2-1,CASSPIRSGRAREEQFF
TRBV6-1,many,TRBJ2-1,CASRDSGGQHEQFF
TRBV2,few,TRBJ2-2,CASSPRWGGSTGELFF
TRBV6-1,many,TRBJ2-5,CASSEAGVAGETQYF
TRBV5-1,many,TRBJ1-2,CASSLMMTGGAYGYTF
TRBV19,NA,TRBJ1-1,CASSIYPTVNTEAFF
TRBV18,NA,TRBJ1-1,CASSTGVETEAFF
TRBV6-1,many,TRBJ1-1,CASSEDGGGGTEAFF
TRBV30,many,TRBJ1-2,CAWSVTDGYTF
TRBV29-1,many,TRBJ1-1,CSVEGLRLNTEAFF
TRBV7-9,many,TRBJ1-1,CASSLAPMATGAGTEAFF
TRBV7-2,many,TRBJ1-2,CASYSGGTDGYTF
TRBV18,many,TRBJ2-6,CASSPASGANVLTF